What follows describes a single TCR beta chain. This entry comes from a study of CXCR3-negative and CXCR3-positive naive CD8 T cells. Researchers prepared the TRB cDNA libraries using 5' RACE with UMI labels. TCRdb re-called the 5' RACE reads, yielding one record per CDR3 amino acid sequence without DNA. The data include a few thousand distinct CDR3 sequences; the top ten clones carry around 2.9%. From germline, CDR1 is SNHLY and CDR2 FYNNEI. CDR3 length equals 14 residues. The chain carries TRBV2 and TRBJ1-1; the D call from TCRdb, TRBD1, cannot be confirmed without DNA. The receptor was isolated from a human donor in good health. Some clones in this sample may be carry-over from other donors' samples. The sample comprised naive CXCR3- CD8+ T cells from blood. Subset denoted: CD45RO-CCR7+CD27+CD95- naive CD8+ T cells lacking CXCR3 (TNR3-). The CDR3 region is CASSLQGLVTEAFF.